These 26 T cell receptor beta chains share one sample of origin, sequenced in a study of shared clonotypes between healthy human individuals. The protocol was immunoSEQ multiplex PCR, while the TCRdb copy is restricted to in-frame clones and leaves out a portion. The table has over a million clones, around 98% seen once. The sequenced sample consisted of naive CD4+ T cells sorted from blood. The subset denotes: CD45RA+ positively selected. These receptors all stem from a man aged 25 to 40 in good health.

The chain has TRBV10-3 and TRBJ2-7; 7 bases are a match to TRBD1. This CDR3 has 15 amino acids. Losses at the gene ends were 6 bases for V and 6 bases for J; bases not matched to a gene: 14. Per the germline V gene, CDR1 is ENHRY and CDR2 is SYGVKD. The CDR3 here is CAIRPDRVVIGEQYF. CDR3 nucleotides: TGTGCCATCAGGCCCGACAGGGTCGTCATAGGCGAGCAGTACTTC.

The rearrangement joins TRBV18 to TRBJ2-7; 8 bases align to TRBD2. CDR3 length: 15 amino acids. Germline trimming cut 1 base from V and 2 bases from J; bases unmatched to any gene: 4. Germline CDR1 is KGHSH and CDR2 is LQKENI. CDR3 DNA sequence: TGTGCCAGCTCACCACGGACTAGCAGTGCCTACGAGCAGTACTTC. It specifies CASSPRTSSAYEQYF.

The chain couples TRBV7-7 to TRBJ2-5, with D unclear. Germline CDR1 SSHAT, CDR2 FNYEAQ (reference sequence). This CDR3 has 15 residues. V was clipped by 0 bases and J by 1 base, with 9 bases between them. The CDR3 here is CASSLAPTAQETQYF. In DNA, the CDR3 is TGTGCCAGCAGCTTAGCGCCCACGGCCCAAGAGACCCAGTACTTC. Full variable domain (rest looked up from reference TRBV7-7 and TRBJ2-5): GAGVSQSPRYKVTKRGQDVTLRCDPISSHATLYWYQQALGQGPEFLTYFNYEAQPDKSGLPSDRFSAERPEGSISTLTIQRTEQRDSAMYRCASSLAPTAQETQYFGPGTRLLVL.

The CDR3, as DNA: TGTGCCAGCAGCTTGGCGGCAGGCCGGCTGAGCTCCTACGAGCAGTACTTC. Its translation is CASSLAAGRLSSYEQYF. The V and J genes are TRBV5-6 and TRBJ2-7; no definite D call. From germline, CDR1 is SGHDT and CDR2 YYEEEE. The CDR3 is made up of 17 amino acids. Trimming shortened V by 0 bases and J by 0 bases, and 16 bases separated the two germline ends.

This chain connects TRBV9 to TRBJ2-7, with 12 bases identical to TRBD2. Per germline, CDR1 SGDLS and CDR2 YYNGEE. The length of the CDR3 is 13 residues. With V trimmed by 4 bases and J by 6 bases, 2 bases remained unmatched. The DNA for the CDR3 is TGTGCCAGCAGCTCTAGCGGGAGGGGCGAGCAGTACTTC. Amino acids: CASSSSGRGEQYF.

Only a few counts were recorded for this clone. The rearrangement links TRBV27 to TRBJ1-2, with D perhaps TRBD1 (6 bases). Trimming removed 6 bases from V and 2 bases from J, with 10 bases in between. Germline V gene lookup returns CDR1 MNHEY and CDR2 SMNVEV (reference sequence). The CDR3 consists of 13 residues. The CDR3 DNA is TGTGCCAGCAGGACCGACAGGAACTATGGCTACACCTTC. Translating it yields CASRTDRNYGYTF.

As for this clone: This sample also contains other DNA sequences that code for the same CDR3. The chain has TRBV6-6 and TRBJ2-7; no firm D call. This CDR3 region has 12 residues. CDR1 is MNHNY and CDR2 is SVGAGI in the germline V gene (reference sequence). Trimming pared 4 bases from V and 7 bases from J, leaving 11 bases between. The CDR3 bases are TGTGCCAGCAGTTCCCCATCCCGGGAGCAGTACTTC. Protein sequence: CASSSPSREQYF.

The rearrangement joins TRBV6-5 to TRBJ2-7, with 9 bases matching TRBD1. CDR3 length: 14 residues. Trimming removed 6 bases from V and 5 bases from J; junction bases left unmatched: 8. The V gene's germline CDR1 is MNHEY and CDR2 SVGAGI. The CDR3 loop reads CASRMRDREHEQYF. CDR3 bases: TGTGCCAGCAGAATGAGGGACAGGGAGCACGAGCAGTACTTC.

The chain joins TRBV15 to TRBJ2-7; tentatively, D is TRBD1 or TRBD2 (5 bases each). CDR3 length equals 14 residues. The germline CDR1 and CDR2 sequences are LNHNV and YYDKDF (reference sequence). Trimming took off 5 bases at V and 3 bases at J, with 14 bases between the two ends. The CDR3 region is CATSVLGPHYEQYF. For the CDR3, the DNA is TGTGCCACCAGCGTACTGGGACCCCACTACGAGCAGTACTTC.

The CDR3 spells CASSPAPRSPYEQYF. The CDR3 nucleotides are TGTGCCAGCAGCCCAGCTCCTCGAAGTCCCTACGAGCAGTACTTC. J is TRBJ2-7 and V is TRBV5-6; D is unclear. CDR3 length: 15 residues. V lost 4 bases and J 2 bases, leaving 16 bases between the germline ends. Germline CDR1 is SGHDT and CDR2 is YYEEEE.

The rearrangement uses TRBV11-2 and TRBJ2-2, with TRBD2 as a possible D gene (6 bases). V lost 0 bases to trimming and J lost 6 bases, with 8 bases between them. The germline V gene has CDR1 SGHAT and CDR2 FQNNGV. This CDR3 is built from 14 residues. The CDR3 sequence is CASSLDPGAGELFF. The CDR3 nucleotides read TGTGCCAGCAGCTTAGACCCGGGGGCCGGGGAGCTGTTTTTT.

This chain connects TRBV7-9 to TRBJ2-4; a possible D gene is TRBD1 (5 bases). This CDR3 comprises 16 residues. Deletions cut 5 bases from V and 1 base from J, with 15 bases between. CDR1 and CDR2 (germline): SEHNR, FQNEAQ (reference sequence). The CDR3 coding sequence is TGTGCCAGCAGCCCCGGCCCTAAGGGGGCCAAAAACATTCAGTACTTC. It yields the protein CASSPGPKGAKNIQYF.

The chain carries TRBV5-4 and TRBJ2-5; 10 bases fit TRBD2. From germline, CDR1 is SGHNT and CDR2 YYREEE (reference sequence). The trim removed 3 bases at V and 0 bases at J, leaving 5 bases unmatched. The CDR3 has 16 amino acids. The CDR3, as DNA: TGTGCCAGCAGCTCGGGACTAGCGCTAGACCAAGAGACCCAGTACTTC. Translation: CASSSGLALDQETQYF.

This chain's CDR3 is CASSVRRTGLYSDSYNEQFF. DNA of the CDR3: TGTGCCAGTAGTGTCCGGCGGACAGGGCTCTACAGCGATTCCTACAATGAGCAGTTCTTC. The rearrangement joins TRBV19 to TRBJ2-1, with 8 bases that match TRBD1. Germline CDR1 LNHDA, CDR2 SQIVND (reference sequence). V shed 5 bases and J 1 base; nucleotides not matched to a gene: 19. CDR3 length equals 20 residues.

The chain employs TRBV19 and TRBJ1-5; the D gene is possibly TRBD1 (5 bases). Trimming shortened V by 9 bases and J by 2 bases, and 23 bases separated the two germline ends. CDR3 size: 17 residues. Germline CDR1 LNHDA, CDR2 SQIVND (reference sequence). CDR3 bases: TGTGCCAGCCACTACGGGAGGGGTAGGTACGGCAATCAGCCCCAGCATTTT. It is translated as CASHYGRGRYGNQPQHF.

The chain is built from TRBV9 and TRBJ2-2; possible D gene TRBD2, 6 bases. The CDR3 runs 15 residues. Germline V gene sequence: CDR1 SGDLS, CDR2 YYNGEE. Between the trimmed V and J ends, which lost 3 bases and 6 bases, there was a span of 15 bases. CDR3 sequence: CASSAFWEVPGELFF. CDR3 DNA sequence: TGTGCCAGCAGCGCCTTTTGGGAGGTCCCCGGGGAGCTGTTTTTT. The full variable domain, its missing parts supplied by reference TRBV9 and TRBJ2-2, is DSGVTQTPKHLITATGQRVTLRCSPRSGDLSVYWYQQSLDQGLQFLIQYYNGEERAKGNILERFSAQQFPDLHSELNLSSLELGDSALYFCASSAFWEVPGELFFGEGSRLTVL.

CDR3 sequence reads: CASSLISGVFYEQFF. CDR3 in DNA: TGTGCCAGCAGCCTAATATCTGGGGTCTTCTATGAGCAGTTCTTC. The V and J genes are TRBV11-2 and TRBJ2-1; D is undetermined. V was pared by 5 bases and J by 8 bases, with 19 bases between. The CDR3 contains 15 residues. Germline V gene lookup returns CDR1 SGHAT and CDR2 FQNNGV.

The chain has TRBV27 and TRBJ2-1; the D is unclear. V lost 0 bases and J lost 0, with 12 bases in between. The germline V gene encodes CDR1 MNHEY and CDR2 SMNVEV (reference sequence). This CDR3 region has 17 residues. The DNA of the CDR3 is TGTGCCAGCAGTTTATCGTCGGCCAAGAGCTCCTACAATGAGCAGTTCTTC. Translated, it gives CASSLSSAKSSYNEQFF.

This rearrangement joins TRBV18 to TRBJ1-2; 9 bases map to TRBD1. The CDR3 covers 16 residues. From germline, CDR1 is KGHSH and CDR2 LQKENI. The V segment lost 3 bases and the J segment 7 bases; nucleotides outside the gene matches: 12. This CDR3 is CASSPLAGQGLGGYTF. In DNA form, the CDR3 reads TGTGCCAGCTCACCTCTCGCGGGACAGGGCTTAGGTGGCTACACCTTC.

The CDR3 region is CASRSSAHYGYTF. CDR3 DNA sequence: TGTGCCAGCCGGAGTTCGGCTCACTATGGCTACACCTTC. The chain couples TRBV6-1 to TRBJ1-2; no definite D call. V gave up 8 bases and J gave up 3 bases, with 13 bases separating them. CDR3 length equals 13 residues. Germline V lookup: CDR1 MNHNS, CDR2 SASEGT.

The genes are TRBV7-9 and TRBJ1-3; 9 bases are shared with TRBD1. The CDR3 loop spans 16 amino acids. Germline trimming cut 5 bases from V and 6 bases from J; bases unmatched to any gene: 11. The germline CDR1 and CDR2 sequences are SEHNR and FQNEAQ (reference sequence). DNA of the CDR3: TGTGCCAGCAGCCCTCACAGGGGGCTACTCGAAAACACCATATATTTT. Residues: CASSPHRGLLENTIYF.

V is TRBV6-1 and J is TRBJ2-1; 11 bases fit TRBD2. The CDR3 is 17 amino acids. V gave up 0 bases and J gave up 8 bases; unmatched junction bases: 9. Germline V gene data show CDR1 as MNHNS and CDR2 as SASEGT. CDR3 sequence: CASSEAKIAGGYDEQFF. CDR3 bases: TGTGCCAGCAGTGAAGCGAAAATAGCGGGAGGGTACGATGAGCAGTTCTTC.

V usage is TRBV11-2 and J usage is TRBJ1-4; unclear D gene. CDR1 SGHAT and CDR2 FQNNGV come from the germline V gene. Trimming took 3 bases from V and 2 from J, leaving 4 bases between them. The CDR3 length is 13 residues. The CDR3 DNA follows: TGTGCCAGCAGCTTGAGTACTAATGAAAAACTGTTTTTT. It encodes CASSLSTNEKLFF.

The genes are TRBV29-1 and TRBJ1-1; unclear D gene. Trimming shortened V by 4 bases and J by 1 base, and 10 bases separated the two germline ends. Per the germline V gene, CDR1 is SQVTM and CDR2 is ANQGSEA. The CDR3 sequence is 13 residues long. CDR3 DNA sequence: TGCAGCGTTGGTTTACGGGGGAACACTGAAGCTTTCTTT. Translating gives CSVGLRGNTEAFF.

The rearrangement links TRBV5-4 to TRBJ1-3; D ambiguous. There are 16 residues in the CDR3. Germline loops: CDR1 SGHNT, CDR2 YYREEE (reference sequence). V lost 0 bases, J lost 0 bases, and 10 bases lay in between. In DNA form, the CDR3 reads TGTGCCAGCAGCTTGGGGGAGGGTATCTCTGGAAACACCATATATTTT. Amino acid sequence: CASSLGEGISGNTIYF. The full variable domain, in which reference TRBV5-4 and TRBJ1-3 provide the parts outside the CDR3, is ETGVTQSPTHLIKTRGQQVTLRCSSQSGHNTVSWYQQALGQGPQFIFQYYREEENGRGNFPPRFSGLQFPNYSSELNVNALELDDSALYLCASSLGEGISGNTIYFGEGSWLTVV.

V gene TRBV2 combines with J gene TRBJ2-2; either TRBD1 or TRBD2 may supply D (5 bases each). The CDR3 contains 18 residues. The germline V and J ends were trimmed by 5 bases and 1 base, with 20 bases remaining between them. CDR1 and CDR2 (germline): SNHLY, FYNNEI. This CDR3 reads CASSRRGAANLNTGELFF. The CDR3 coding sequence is TGTGCCAGCAGTCGTAGAGGGGCCGCGAACTTGAACACCGGGGAGCTGTTTTTT.